A single sample gave rise to the 6 T cell receptor beta chains below, sequenced in a study of beta chain features in type 1 diabetes. The whole isolated RNA underwent reverse transcription, so sequencing captured expressed TCRB transcripts. The method was immunoSEQ multiplex PCR; TCRdb's version includes in-frame clones alone and lacks a portion of them. There are approximately 44,000 clones in the sample; around 70% occur only once, and about 2% lies in the top ten. Study-level findings and limits: A moderate, significant TCRB CDR3 shortening appeared in type 1 diabetes across four CD4+ subsets.

No antigen has been assigned to these receptors. The sample taken for sequencing was Tregs from blood. These receptors were taken from a young woman with type 1 diabetes.

The rearrangement links TRBV5-1 to TRBJ2-7; perhaps TRBD1 as D (5 bases). The CDR3 length is 12 residues. Trimming removed 4 bases at V and 4 bases at J, with 9 bases between. CDR1 and CDR2 (germline): SGHRS, YFSETQ. CDR3 loop: CASSPDSYEQYF. Written as DNA, the CDR3 is TGCGCCAGCAGCCCCGACAGTTACGAGCAGTACTTC.

This chain uses TRBV28 with TRBJ2-4; D is unresolved. V lost 6 bases and J lost 0, with 15 bases in between. CDR1 is MDHEN and CDR2 is SYDVKM in the germline V gene. This CDR3 spans 16 amino acids. CDR3 in amino acids: CASSLLRGLAKNIQYF. For the CDR3, the DNA is TGTGCCAGCAGCCTTCTACGAGGCCTAGCCAAAAACATTCAGTACTTC.

This clone is categorized as medium-sized. This sequence joins TRBV28 and TRBJ2-5, with D tentatively TRBD2 (5 bases). Germline V gene sequence: CDR1 MDHEN, CDR2 SYDVKM. Trimming removed 7 bases from V and 4 bases from J, with 10 bases in between. The CDR3 has 12 residues. The DNA of the CDR3 is TGTGCCAGCACCCGGGCGGGAGAGACCCAGTACTTC. Its translation is CASTRAGETQYF.

This clone was counted only a few times. The J gene is TRBJ2-7, the V gene TRBV6-5; 8 bases agree with TRBD2. In germline, CDR1 is MNHEY, CDR2 SVGAGI. This CDR3 has 12 residues. V dropped 4 bases and J dropped 13; count of bases not matched to a gene: 9. The CDR3 sequence is CASSSSSGIRYF. In DNA form, the CDR3 reads TGTGCCAGCAGTTCAAGTAGCGGGATTCGCTACTTC.

The rearrangement joins TRBV4-2 to TRBJ1-2; possibly TRBD1 for D (5 bases). The ends were cut back, 2 bases at V and 0 bases at J, with 19 bases in the middle. The CDR3 has 18 amino acids. From germline, CDR1 is LGHNA and CDR2 YNFKEQ. CDR3 sequence (DNA): TGTGCCAGCAGCCAACGACGAGGGATGGGGGGTGCTAACTATGGCTACACCTTC. It specifies CASSQRRGMGGANYGYTF.

The chain combines TRBV27 with TRBJ1-2; TRBD1 might be the D (5 bases). V lost 4 bases, J lost 1 base, and 7 bases lay in between. Germline loops: CDR1 MNHEY, CDR2 SMNVEV (reference sequence). The CDR3 consists of 13 residues. For the CDR3, the DNA is TGTGCCAGCAGTTCAGGGTTTAACTATGGCTACACCTTC. Translation: CASSSGFNYGYTF.